This entry lists 3 T cell receptor beta chains sequenced from one sample in a study of T cell responses to AZD1222 COVID-19 vaccine. TCRdb's table, derived via immunoSEQ multiplex PCR, lists solely in-frame clones and lacks some. Here the sample spans some 73,000 clones, 89% being singletons. The sequencing here drew on peripheral blood, taken 28 days after the second AZD1222 dose. The receptors here all came from an adult who received the AZD1222 COVID-19 vaccine.

The J gene is TRBJ1-3, the V gene TRBV3-1 (or the pseudogene TRBV3-2); TRBD1 is a possible D gene (6 bases). Germline loops: CDR1 LGHDT, CDR2 YNNKEL (reference sequence). Trimming stripped 5 bases from V and 8 bases from J, with 16 bases between. The CDR3 has 14 amino acids. CDR3 bases: TGTGCCAGCAGCTCCGGACAGTGGAAAGACACCATATATTTT. Protein sequence: CASSSGQWKDTIYF.

The chain joins TRBV6-1 to TRBJ1-3; D gene uncertain. CDR3 length: 16 residues. V was cut by 1 base and J by 7 bases, with 17 bases left in between. In germline, CDR1 is MNHNS, CDR2 SASEGT. CDR3 amino acids: CASSEVPAHSGNTIYF. DNA for the CDR3: TGTGCCAGCAGTGAAGTCCCCGCACACTCGGGTAACACCATATATTTT.

V is TRBV3-1 (or the pseudogene TRBV3-2) and J is TRBJ1-6; D gene uncertain. CDR1 and CDR2 from the germline V gene are LGHDT and YNNKEL (reference sequence). V lost 1 base to trimming and J lost 7 bases, with 8 bases between them. CDR3 length: 14 residues. The chain's CDR3 is CASSQVGPNSPLHF. The CDR3 bases are TGTGCCAGCAGCCAAGTCGGGCCAAATTCACCCCTCCACTTT.